This T cell receptor beta chain came from a study of CD8 T cells in Susac syndrome. Germline-derived CDR1 and CDR2 are DFQATT and SNEGSKA (reference sequence). CDR3 length: 14 amino acids. Trimming removed 3 bases from V and 5 bases from J; junction bases left unmatched: 3. Reverse transcription of roughly 0.45 to 1 ug RNA used random hexamers. TCRdb reanalysed the immunoSEQ multiplex PCR reads using MiXCR and keeps one entry per CDR3 protein. This sample has more than 150,000 distinct CDR3 sequences, with approximately 93% found just once. Sequences were obtained from CD8+ T cells from PBMCs. This rearrangement joins TRBV20-1 to TRBJ1-5; 11 bases are shared with TRBD1. The sequence came from a human donor with multiple sclerosis. DNA for the CDR3: TGCAGTGCTAGGGACAGGGGGCTGGATCAGCCCCAGCATTTT. Its translation: CSARDRGLDQPQHF.